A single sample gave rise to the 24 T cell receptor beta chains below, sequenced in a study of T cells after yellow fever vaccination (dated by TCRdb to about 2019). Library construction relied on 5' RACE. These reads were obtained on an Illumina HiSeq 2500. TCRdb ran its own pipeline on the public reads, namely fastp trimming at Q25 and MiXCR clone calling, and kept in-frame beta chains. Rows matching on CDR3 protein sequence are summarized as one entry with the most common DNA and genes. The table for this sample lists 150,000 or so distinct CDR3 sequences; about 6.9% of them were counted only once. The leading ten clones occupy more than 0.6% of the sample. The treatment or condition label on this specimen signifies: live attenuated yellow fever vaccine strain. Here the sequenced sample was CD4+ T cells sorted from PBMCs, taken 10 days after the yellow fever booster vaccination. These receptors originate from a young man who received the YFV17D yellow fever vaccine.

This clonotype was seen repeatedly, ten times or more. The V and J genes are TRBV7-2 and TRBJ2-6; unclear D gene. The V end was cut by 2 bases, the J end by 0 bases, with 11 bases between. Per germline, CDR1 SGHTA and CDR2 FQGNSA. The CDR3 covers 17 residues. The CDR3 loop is CASSLYSTSSGANVLTF. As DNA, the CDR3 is TGTGCCAGCAGCTTATACAGCACCAGCTCTGGGGCCAACGTCCTGACTTTC.

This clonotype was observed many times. CDR3 amino acids: CASSQPQGSDTQYF. In nucleotides, the CDR3 is TGTGCCAGCAGCCAACCACAGGGATCAGATACGCAGTATTTT. The rearrangement links TRBV5-4 to TRBJ2-3; TRBD1 might be the D (6 bases). The CDR3 is 14 residues long. Trimming took 4 bases from V and 4 from J, leaving 13 bases between them. From germline, CDR1 is SGHNT and CDR2 YYREEE (reference sequence). Full variable domain (remainder filled in from reference TRBV5-4 and TRBJ2-3): ETGVTQSPTHLIKTRGQQVTLRCSSQSGHNTVSWYQQALGQGPQFIFQYYREEENGRGNFPPRFSGLQFPNYSSELNVNALELDDSALYLCASSQPQGSDTQYFGPGTRLTVL.

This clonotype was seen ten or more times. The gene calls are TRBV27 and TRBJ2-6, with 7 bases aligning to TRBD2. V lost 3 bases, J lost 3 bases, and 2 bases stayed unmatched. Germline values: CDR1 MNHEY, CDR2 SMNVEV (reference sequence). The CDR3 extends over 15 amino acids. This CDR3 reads CASSFGGFGANVLTF. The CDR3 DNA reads TGTGCCAGCAGTTTCGGGGGGTTTGGGGCCAACGTCCTGACTTTC.

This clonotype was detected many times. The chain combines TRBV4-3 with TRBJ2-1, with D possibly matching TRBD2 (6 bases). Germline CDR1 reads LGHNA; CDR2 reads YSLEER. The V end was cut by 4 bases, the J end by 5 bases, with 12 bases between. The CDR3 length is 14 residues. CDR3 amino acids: CASSPSGGNNEQFF. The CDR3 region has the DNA TGCGCCAGCAGCCCAAGCGGCGGGAACAATGAGCAGTTCTTC.

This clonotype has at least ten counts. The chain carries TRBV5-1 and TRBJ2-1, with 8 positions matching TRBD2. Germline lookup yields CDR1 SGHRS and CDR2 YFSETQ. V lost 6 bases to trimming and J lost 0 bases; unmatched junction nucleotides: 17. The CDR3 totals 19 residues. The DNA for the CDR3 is TGCGCCAGCATCGCGGGGGGACCTGGCGGGAGCAGCTCCTACAATGAGCAGTTCTTC. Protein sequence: CASIAGGPGGSSSYNEQFF. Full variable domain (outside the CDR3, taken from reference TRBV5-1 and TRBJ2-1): KAGVTQTPRYLIKTRGQQVTLSCSPISGHRSVSWYQQTPGQGLQFLFEYFSETQRNKGNFPGRFSGRQFSNSRSEMNVSTLELGDSALYLCASIAGGPGGSSSYNEQFFGPGTRLTVL.

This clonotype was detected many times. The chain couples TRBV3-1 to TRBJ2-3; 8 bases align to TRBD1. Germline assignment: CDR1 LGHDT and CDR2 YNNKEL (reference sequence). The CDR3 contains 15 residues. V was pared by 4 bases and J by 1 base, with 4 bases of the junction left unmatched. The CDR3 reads CASSPRQGRTDTQYF. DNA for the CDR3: TGTGCCAGCAGCCCCCGACAGGGGCGCACAGATACGCAGTATTTT.

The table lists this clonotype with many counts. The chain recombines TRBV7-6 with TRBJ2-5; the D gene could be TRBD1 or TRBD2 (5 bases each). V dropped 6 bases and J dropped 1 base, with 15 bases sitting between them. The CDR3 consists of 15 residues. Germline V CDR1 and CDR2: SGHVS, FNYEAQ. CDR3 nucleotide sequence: TGTGCCAGCAGTCGGGACGTGGGACGCCAAGAGACCCAGTACTTC. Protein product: CASSRDVGRQETQYF. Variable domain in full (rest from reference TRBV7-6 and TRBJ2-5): GAGVSQSPRYKVTKRGQDVALRCDPISGHVSLYWYRQALGQGPEFLTYFNYEAQQDKSGLPNDRFSAERPEGSISTLTIQRTEQRDSAMYRCASSRDVGRQETQYFGPGTRLLVL.

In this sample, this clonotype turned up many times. CDR3 sequence: CASSISGTGVYEQYF. For the CDR3, the DNA is TGTGCCAGTAGTATATCCGGGACAGGCGTATACGAGCAGTACTTC. The chain couples TRBV19 to TRBJ2-7; 8 bases are shared with TRBD1. CDR3 length: 15 amino acids. V lost 2 bases to trimming and J lost 4 bases; unmatched junction nucleotides: 7. CDR1 LNHDA and CDR2 SQIVND come from the germline V gene (reference sequence).

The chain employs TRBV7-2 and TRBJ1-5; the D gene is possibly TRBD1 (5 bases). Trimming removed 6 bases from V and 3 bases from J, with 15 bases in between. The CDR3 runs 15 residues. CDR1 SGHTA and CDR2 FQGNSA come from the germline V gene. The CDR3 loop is CASRLSSGDNQPQHF. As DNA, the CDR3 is TGTGCCAGCAGGCTTAGCTCGGGGGACAATCAGCCCCAGCATTTT.

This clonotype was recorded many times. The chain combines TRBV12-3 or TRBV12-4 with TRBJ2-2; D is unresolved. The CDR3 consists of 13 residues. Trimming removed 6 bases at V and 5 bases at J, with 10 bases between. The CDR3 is CASSPLRTGELFF. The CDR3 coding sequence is TGTGCCAGCAGCCCCCTCCGAACCGGGGAGCTGTTTTTT.

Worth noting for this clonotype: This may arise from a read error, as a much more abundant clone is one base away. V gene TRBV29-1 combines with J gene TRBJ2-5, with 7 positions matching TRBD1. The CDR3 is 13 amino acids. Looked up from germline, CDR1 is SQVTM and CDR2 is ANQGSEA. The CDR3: CSVALRQGETRYF. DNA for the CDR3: TGCAGCGTTGCGCTGCGTCAGGGGGAGACCCGGTACTTC.

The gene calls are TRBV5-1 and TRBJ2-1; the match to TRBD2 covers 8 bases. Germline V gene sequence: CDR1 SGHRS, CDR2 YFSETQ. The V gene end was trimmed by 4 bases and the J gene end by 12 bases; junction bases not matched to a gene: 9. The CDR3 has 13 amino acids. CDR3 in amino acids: CASSPDSSGSQFF. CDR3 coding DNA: TGCGCCAGCAGCCCAGACTCTAGCGGGTCGCAGTTCTTC. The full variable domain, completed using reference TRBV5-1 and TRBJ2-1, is KAGVTQTPRYLIKTRGQQVTLSCSPISGHRSVSWYQQTPGQGLQFLFEYFSETQRNKGNFPGRFSGRQFSNSRSEMNVSTLELGDSALYLCASSPDSSGSQFFGPGTRLTVL.

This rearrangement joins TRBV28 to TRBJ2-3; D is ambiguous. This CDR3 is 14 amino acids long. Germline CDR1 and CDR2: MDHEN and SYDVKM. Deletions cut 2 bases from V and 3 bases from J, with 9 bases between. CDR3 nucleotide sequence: TGTGCCAGCAGTTTACCAGCTCATACAGATACGCAGTATTTT. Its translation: CASSLPAHTDTQYF. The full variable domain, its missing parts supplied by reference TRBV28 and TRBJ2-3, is DVKVTQSSRYLVKRTGEKVFLECVQDMDHENMFWYRQDPGLGLRLIYFSYDVKMKEKGDIPEGYSVSREKKERFSLILESASTNQTSMYLCASSLPAHTDTQYFGPGTRLTVL.

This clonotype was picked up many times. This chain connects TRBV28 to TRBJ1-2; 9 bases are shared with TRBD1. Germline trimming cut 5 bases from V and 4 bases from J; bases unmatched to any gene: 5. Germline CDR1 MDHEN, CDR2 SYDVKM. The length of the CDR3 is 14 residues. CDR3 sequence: CASSGGQGPYGYTF. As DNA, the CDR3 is TGTGCCAGCAGTGGCGGACAGGGGCCCTATGGCTACACCTTC.

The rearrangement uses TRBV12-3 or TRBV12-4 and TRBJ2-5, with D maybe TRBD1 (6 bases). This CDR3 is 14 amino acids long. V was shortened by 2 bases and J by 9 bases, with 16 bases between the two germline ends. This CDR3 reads CASSLSVRGGAQYF. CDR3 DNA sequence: TGTGCCAGCAGTTTATCCGTGCGAGGGGGAGCCCAGTACTTC.

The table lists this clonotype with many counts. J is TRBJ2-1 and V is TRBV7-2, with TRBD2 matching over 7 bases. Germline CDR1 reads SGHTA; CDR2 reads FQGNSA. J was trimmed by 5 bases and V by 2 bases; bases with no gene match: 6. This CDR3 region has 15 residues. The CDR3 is CASSLKLARNNEQFF. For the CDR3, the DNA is TGTGCCAGCAGCTTAAAACTAGCGAGGAACAATGAGCAGTTCTTC.

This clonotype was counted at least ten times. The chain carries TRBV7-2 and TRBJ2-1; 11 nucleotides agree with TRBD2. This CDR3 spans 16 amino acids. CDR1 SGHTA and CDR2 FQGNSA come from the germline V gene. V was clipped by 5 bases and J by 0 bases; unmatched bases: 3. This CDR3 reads CASSELAGASYNEQFF. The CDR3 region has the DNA TGTGCCAGCAGCGAACTAGCGGGGGCCTCCTACAATGAGCAGTTCTTC.

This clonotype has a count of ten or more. The CDR3 here is CATSRDRGRYHEQFF. CDR3 in DNA: TGTGCCACCAGCAGAGATCGGGGACGGTATCATGAGCAGTTCTTC. The genes are TRBV15 and TRBJ2-1; perhaps D is TRBD1 or TRBD2 (5 bases each). V lost 0 bases and J lost 8, with 14 bases in between. The germline gives CDR1 LNHNV, CDR2 YYDKDF (reference sequence). CDR3 length equals 15 residues.

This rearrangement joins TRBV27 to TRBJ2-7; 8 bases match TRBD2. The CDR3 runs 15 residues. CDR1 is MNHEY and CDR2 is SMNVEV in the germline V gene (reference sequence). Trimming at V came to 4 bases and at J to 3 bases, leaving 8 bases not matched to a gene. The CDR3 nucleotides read TGTGCCAGCAGTTCGCCTCTAGCGGGTGTCTACGAGCAGTACTTC. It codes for CASSSPLAGVYEQYF.

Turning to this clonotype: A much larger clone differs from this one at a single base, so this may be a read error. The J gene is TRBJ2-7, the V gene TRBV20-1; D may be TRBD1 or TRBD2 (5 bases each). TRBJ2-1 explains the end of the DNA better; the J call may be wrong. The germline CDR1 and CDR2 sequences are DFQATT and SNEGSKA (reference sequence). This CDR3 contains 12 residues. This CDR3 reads CSATRDPLEQFF. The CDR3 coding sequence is TGCAGTGCAACTAGGGACCCCCTTGAGCAGTTCTTC.

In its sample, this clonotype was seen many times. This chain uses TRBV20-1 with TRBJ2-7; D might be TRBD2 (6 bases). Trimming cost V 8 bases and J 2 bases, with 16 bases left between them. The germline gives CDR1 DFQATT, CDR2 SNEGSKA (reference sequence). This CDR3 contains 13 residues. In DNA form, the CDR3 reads TGCAGTTCCCCATTACCGGGAGCCTACGAGCAGTACTTC. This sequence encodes CSSPLPGAYEQYF.

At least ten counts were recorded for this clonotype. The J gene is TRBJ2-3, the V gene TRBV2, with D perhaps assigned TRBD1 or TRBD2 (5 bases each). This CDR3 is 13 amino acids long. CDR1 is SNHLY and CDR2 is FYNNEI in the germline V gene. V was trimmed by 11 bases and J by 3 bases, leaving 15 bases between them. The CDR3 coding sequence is TGTGCCGGCCATATGGGGGATACAGATACGCAGTATTTT. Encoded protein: CAGHMGDTDTQYF.

The DNA of the CDR3 is TGCGCCAGCAGCTTGGAAGGGACAGTGCTAACCTACGAGCAGTACTTC. It yields the protein CASSLEGTVLTYEQYF. V and J are TRBV5-1 and TRBJ2-7, with 7 bases aligning to TRBD1. The CDR3 covers 16 residues. CDR1 is SGHRS and CDR2 is YFSETQ in the germline V gene. Trimming took 0 bases from V and 2 from J; bases not matched to a gene: 8.

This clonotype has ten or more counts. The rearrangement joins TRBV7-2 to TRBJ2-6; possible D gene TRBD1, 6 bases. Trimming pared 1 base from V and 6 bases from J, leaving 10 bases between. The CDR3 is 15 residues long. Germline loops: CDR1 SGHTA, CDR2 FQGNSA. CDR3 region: CASSLVGQTANVLTF. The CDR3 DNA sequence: TGTGCCAGCAGCTTAGTTGGACAGACGGCCAACGTCCTGACTTTC.